A single sample is the source of the 10 T cell receptor beta chains below, sequenced in a study of PD-1 blockade in mismatch repair-deficient tumors. The protocol was immunoSEQ multiplex PCR, while the TCRdb copy is restricted to in-frame clones and leaves out a portion. This table holds over 75,000 clones, around 85% found once. This specimen consisted of peripheral blood, obtained 12 weeks after starting pembrolizumab. All receptors derive from an adult with mismatch repair-deficient cancer.

V gene TRBV7-2 combines with J gene TRBJ1-5; D gene ambiguous. Germline V gene data show CDR1 as SGHTA and CDR2 as FQGNSA. CDR3 size: 13 residues. Trimming left V 3 bases short and J 5 bases short, with 8 bases between. CDR3 in amino acids: CASSFGRYQPQHF. CDR3 nucleotides: TGTGCCAGCAGCTTTGGCAGGTATCAGCCCCAGCATTTT.

This sequence joins TRBV7-3 and TRBJ2-3, with 12 bases matching TRBD2. The V segment lost 6 bases and the J segment 5 bases; nucleotides outside the gene matches: 6. Per germline, CDR1 SGHTA and CDR2 FQGTGA. The CDR3 runs to 15 residues. The CDR3 spells CASSLAGGPVDTQYF. The DNA of the CDR3 is TGTGCCAGCAGTCTAGCGGGAGGGCCGGTAGATACGCAGTATTTT.

V is TRBV11-3 and J is TRBJ2-3; a possible D gene is TRBD2 (5 bases). V dropped 6 bases and J dropped 5 bases, with 9 bases sitting between them. Germline values: CDR1 SGHNT, CDR2 YENEEA. This CDR3 contains 12 residues. This CDR3 is CASSSRGDTQYF. In nucleotides, the CDR3 is TGTGCCAGCAGTTCCCGGGGAGATACGCAGTATTTT.

The CDR3 reads CASSLYTGVGETQYF. In DNA, the CDR3 is TGTGCCAGCAGTTTGTATACAGGGGTTGGAGAGACCCAGTACTTC. The chain employs TRBV27 and TRBJ2-5; 7 nucleotides agree with TRBD1. Looked up from germline, CDR1 is MNHEY and CDR2 is SMNVEV (reference sequence). Trimming removed 3 bases from V and 4 bases from J; junction bases left unmatched: 8. This CDR3 has 15 residues.

The gene calls are TRBV5-6 and TRBJ2-3; 7 bases map to TRBD1. Trimming removed 0 bases from V and 4 bases from J; junction bases left unmatched: 8. CDR1 and CDR2 from the germline V gene are SGHDT and YYEEEE. The CDR3 runs to 16 residues. CDR3 bases: TGTGCCAGCAGCTTGGCGGACAGGACAAAGGCAGATACGCAGTATTTT. Amino acids: CASSLADRTKADTQYF.

This clone was seen more than once but under ten times. The chain has TRBV11-2 and TRBJ1-1, with D maybe TRBD1 (5 bases). The CDR3 extends over 15 amino acids. Germline loops: CDR1 SGHAT, CDR2 FQNNGV. V shed 4 bases and J shed 0 bases, with 12 bases lying between them. CDR3 DNA: TGTGCCAGCAGCTCCCCGGGACGGATGAACACTGAAGCTTTCTTT. It specifies CASSSPGRMNTEAFF.

The V and J genes are TRBV9 and TRBJ2-2; 7 bases line up with TRBD2. The CDR3 consists of 16 residues. Trimming cost V 0 bases and J 1 base; bases outside gene matches: 3. CDR1 SGDLS and CDR2 YYNGEE come from the germline V gene. The CDR3 region has the DNA TGTGCCAGCAGCGTAGTCGAGCGGGGGAACACCGGGGAGCTGTTTTTT. Encoded protein: CASSVVERGNTGELFF.

This chain joins TRBV4-2 and TRBJ1-1; no definite D call. Germline CDR1 LGHNA, CDR2 YNFKEQ. The ends were cut back, 0 bases at V and 13 bases at J, with 21 bases in the middle. The length of the CDR3 is 15 residues. The CDR3 DNA follows: TGTGCCAGCAGCCAAGATGCAGGTGGTCAGAACTTCGGTTTCTTT. Residues: CASSQDAGGQNFGFF.

The chain uses TRBV19 and TRBJ2-1; D not certain. Germline CDR1 and CDR2: LNHDA and SQIVND (reference sequence). This CDR3 has 12 residues. V was pared by 3 bases and J by 10 bases, with 10 bases between. The CDR3 DNA sequence: TGTGCCAGTAGTATTATCGTCAACGAGCAGTTCTTC. This codes for CASSIIVNEQFF.

The chain combines TRBV4-2 with TRBJ1-1; D remains unclear. CDR1 LGHNA and CDR2 YNFKEQ come from the germline V gene. Deletions cut 3 bases from V and 0 bases from J, with 14 bases between. The CDR3 is made up of 16 amino acids. CDR3: CASSQGSPSMNTEAFF. CDR3 nucleotides: TGTGCCAGCAGCCAGGGAAGCCCCAGCATGAACACTGAAGCTTTCTTT.